The rows below give T cell receptor beta chains drawn from one sample of a study of cytomegalovirus exposure and HLA in healthy donors. Profiling relied on immunoSEQ multiplex PCR, and the TCRdb table lists in-frame clones only, not all of them. The sample lists around 250,000 clones; 90% were seen once. The sequenced sample consisted of PBMCs. The receptors shown here come from a woman between 18 and 29 years old in good health and CMV-seronegative. The CDR3 runs from the conserved cysteine through the conserved F or W. The order of the fields is D gene, V gene, clone size, J gene, CDR3 protein, CDR3 DNA. D genes are given only for firm matches. Rows may omit the clone size; those that give it use once, few, many or a size class.

d_call: -
v_call: TRBV6-1
clone_size: -
j_call: TRBJ1-5
cdr3_aa: CASSASVSNQPQHF
cdr3_nt: TGTGCCAGCAGTGCTTCTGTTAGCAATCAGCCCCAGCATTTT

d_call: -
v_call: TRBV5-1
clone_size: once
j_call: TRBJ2-2
cdr3_aa: CASSAVGDTGELFF
cdr3_nt: TGCGCCAGCAGCGCGGTAGGGGATACCGGGGAGCTGTTTTTT

d_call: TRBD1
v_call: TRBV7-2
clone_size: -
j_call: TRBJ2-7
cdr3_aa: CASSLAPGGEQYF
cdr3_nt: TGTGCCAGCAGCTTAGCCCCAGGGGGCGAGCAGTACTTC

d_call: TRBD2
v_call: TRBV11-2
clone_size: once
j_call: TRBJ2-3
cdr3_aa: CASSVGTLAGYVTDTQYF
cdr3_nt: TGTGCCAGCAGCGTCGGTACCCTAGCGGGGTACGTCACAGATACGCAGTATTTT

d_call: -
v_call: TRBV15
clone_size: -
j_call: TRBJ2-5
cdr3_aa: CATVGRGGEETQYF
cdr3_nt: TGTGCCACCGTGGGCCGAGGGGGGGAGGAGACCCAGTACTTC

d_call: TRBD1
v_call: TRBV13
clone_size: -
j_call: TRBJ2-2
cdr3_aa: CASSLGQGDTGELFF
cdr3_nt: TGTGCCAGCAGCTTGGGACAGGGCGACACCGGGGAGCTGTTTTTT

d_call: -
v_call: TRBV28
clone_size: once
j_call: TRBJ1-1
cdr3_aa: CASTSTSNTEAFF
cdr3_nt: TGTGCCAGCACCTCAACTTCTAACACTGAAGCTTTCTTT

d_call: -
v_call: TRBV2
clone_size: many
j_call: TRBJ1-2
cdr3_aa: CASGLVAGYTF
cdr3_nt: TGTGCCAGCGGGCTGGTTGCGGGCTACACCTTC

d_call: TRBD1
v_call: TRBV6-6
clone_size: -
j_call: TRBJ1-2
cdr3_aa: CASRPPGQTLYGYTF
cdr3_nt: TGTGCCAGCAGGCCTCCGGGACAGACCCTCTATGGCTACACCTTC

d_call: TRBD2
v_call: TRBV6-1
clone_size: -
j_call: TRBJ2-2
cdr3_aa: CASSEAAGRGGTGELFF
cdr3_nt: TGTGCCAGCAGTGAAGCCGCGGGGAGGGGAGGTACCGGGGAGCTGTTTTTT

d_call: TRBD2
v_call: TRBV5-4
clone_size: -
j_call: TRBJ2-5
cdr3_aa: CASSLGAGLAGGGETQYF
cdr3_nt: TGTGCCAGCAGCTTGGGGGCCGGACTAGCGGGGGGAGGAGAGACCCAGTACTTC

d_call: -
v_call: TRBV2
clone_size: -
j_call: TRBJ1-6
cdr3_aa: CASSGEGSYNSPLHF
cdr3_nt: TGTGCCAGCAGTGGTGAGGGCTCCTATAATTCACCCCTCCACTTT

d_call: -
v_call: TRBV5-1
clone_size: -
j_call: TRBJ2-2
cdr3_aa: CASSLMTRANTGELFF
cdr3_nt: TGCGCCAGCAGCTTGATGACACGCGCGAACACCGGGGAGCTGTTTTTT

d_call: TRBD2
v_call: TRBV11-1
clone_size: -
j_call: TRBJ2-3
cdr3_aa: CASSPRGALPDTQYF
cdr3_nt: TGTGCCAGCAGCCCGCGGGGGGCCCTCCCAGATACGCAGTATTTT

d_call: TRBD1
v_call: TRBV11-2
clone_size: -
j_call: TRBJ2-1
cdr3_aa: CASSSIQGRRGNEQFF
cdr3_nt: TGTGCCAGCAGCTCGATACAGGGGCGAAGGGGCAATGAGCAGTTCTTC

d_call: TRBD1
v_call: TRBV4-1
clone_size: -
j_call: TRBJ1-6
cdr3_aa: CASRSLRTGYNSPLHF
cdr3_nt: TGCGCCAGCCGCAGTTTAAGGACAGGCTATAATTCACCCCTCCACTTT

d_call: TRBD1
v_call: TRBV14
clone_size: -
j_call: TRBJ2-7
cdr3_aa: CASSQARGRGLEQYF
cdr3_nt: TGTGCCAGCAGCCAAGCCCGAGGCAGGGGGCTGGAGCAGTACTTC

d_call: -
v_call: TRBV27
clone_size: -
j_call: TRBJ1-2
cdr3_aa: CASSLSQGSRGYTF
cdr3_nt: TGTGCCAGCAGTTTATCTCAGGGTTCGAGGGGCTACACCTTC

d_call: -
v_call: TRBV5-4
clone_size: -
j_call: TRBJ1-1
cdr3_aa: CASSLQSTEAFF
cdr3_nt: TGTGCCAGCAGCTTACAGAGTACTGAAGCTTTCTTT

d_call: -
v_call: TRBV15
clone_size: -
j_call: TRBJ1-1
cdr3_aa: CATSRVEGSTEAFF
cdr3_nt: TGTGCCACCAGCAGAGTTGAGGGATCCACTGAAGCTTTCTTT